The rows below give T cell receptor beta chains drawn from one sample of a study of blood T cell repertoires in COVID-19. The assay was immunoSEQ multiplex PCR, and TCRdb's table has in-frame clones only and misses some. The table lists about 200,000 clones, roughly 79% of them singletons. Sequencing input: peripheral blood. The receptors come from a human donor with acute or convalescent COVID-19. The donor label of this sample is uncertain. Each CDR3 is given with its conserved first and last residue. A D gene is named only where the DNA matches it firmly. Rows may omit the clone size; those that give it use once, few, many or a size class.

d_gene: .
j_gene: TRBJ2-7
v_gene: TRBV3-1/TRBV3-2
abundance: .
CDR3nt: TGTGCCAGCAGCCAAGGACAGTCCTTTCTATCGGAGCAGTACTTC
CDR3aa: CASSQGQSFLSEQYF

d_gene: TRBD1
j_gene: TRBJ1-5
v_gene: TRBV7-2
abundance: .
CDR3nt: TGTGCCAGCAGCTTAAGGGGACAGAGCAATCAGCCCCAGCATTTT
CDR3aa: CASSLRGQSNQPQHF

d_gene: .
j_gene: TRBJ2-3
v_gene: TRBV14
abundance: .
CDR3nt: TGTGCCAGCAGCCAAGATTGGGCCAGGGCGAATACGCAGTATTTT
CDR3aa: CASSQDWARANTQYF

d_gene: TRBD2
j_gene: TRBJ2-2
v_gene: TRBV7-2
abundance: many
CDR3nt: TGTGCCAGCAGCCAACTAGCGCGGGTCGCCGGGGAGCTGTTTTTT
CDR3aa: CASSQLARVAGELFF

d_gene: .
j_gene: TRBJ2-3
v_gene: TRBV21-1
abundance: .
CDR3nt: TGTGCCAGCAGCAATGTTTCGGGCACAGATACGCAGTATTTT
CDR3aa: CASSNVSGTDTQYF

d_gene: TRBD1
j_gene: TRBJ1-6
v_gene: TRBV28
abundance: .
CDR3nt: TGTGCCAGCAGACCCGGGACAGGCGTAGGGTCACCCCTCCACTTT
CDR3aa: CASRPGTGVGSPLHF

d_gene: TRBD2
j_gene: TRBJ2-1
v_gene: TRBV5-5
abundance: .
CDR3nt: TGTGCCAGCAGCTTGGGAGCGGGGGATTACAATGAGCAGTTCTTC
CDR3aa: CASSLGAGDYNEQFF

d_gene: TRBD1
j_gene: TRBJ1-6
v_gene: TRBV6-6
abundance: .
CDR3nt: TGTGCCAGCAGTTTAAGGACAGGGTATAATTCACCCCTCCACTTT
CDR3aa: CASSLRTGYNSPLHF

d_gene: .
j_gene: TRBJ2-5
v_gene: TRBV7-3
abundance: .
CDR3nt: TGTGCCAGCAGCTTAACGAGGTCCGACCAAGAGACCCAGTACTTC
CDR3aa: CASSLTRSDQETQYF

d_gene: .
j_gene: TRBJ2-1
v_gene: TRBV11-2
abundance: .
CDR3nt: TGTGCCAGCAGCCCGAGGAGGGACGGCTCCTACAATGAGCAGTTCTTC
CDR3aa: CASSPRRDGSYNEQFF

d_gene: .
j_gene: TRBJ2-5
v_gene: TRBV3-1/TRBV3-2
abundance: .
CDR3nt: TGTGCCAGCAGCCAAGATCGGGAGACCCAGTACTTC
CDR3aa: CASSQDRETQYF

d_gene: TRBD1
j_gene: TRBJ1-2
v_gene: TRBV6-5
abundance: .
CDR3nt: TGTGCCAGCAGTTGGGGGACAGAATATGGCTACACCTTC
CDR3aa: CASSWGTEYGYTF

d_gene: .
j_gene: TRBJ2-7
v_gene: TRBV7-2
abundance: .
CDR3nt: TGTGCCAGCACTGTCTACCCGAGCTCCTACGAGCAGTACTTC
CDR3aa: CASTVYPSSYEQYF

d_gene: .
j_gene: TRBJ2-3
v_gene: TRBV11-2
abundance: .
CDR3nt: TGTGCCAGCAGCACAAGACTAGAAGATACGCAGTATTTT
CDR3aa: CASSTRLEDTQYF

d_gene: TRBD1
j_gene: TRBJ1-5
v_gene: TRBV10-3
abundance: .
CDR3nt: TGTGCCATCAGTGAGTCACGACAGGGACATCAGCCCCAGCATTTT
CDR3aa: CAISESRQGHQPQHF

d_gene: TRBD2
j_gene: TRBJ2-3
v_gene: TRBV5-1
abundance: once
CDR3nt: TGCGCCAGCAGCTTCGGACTAGCTTCGGCAGATACGCAGTATTTT
CDR3aa: CASSFGLASADTQYF

d_gene: .
j_gene: TRBJ2-5
v_gene: TRBV3-1/TRBV3-2
abundance: once
CDR3nt: TGTGCCAGCAGCAGACCTCGCAGGGGCCAAGAGACCCAGTACTTC
CDR3aa: CASSRPRRGQETQYF

d_gene: .
j_gene: TRBJ2-2
v_gene: TRBV5-8
abundance: once
CDR3nt: TGTGCCAGCAGCTTTCTAAGGCTAGTCGGTACCGGGGAGCTGTTTTTT
CDR3aa: CASSFLRLVGTGELFF